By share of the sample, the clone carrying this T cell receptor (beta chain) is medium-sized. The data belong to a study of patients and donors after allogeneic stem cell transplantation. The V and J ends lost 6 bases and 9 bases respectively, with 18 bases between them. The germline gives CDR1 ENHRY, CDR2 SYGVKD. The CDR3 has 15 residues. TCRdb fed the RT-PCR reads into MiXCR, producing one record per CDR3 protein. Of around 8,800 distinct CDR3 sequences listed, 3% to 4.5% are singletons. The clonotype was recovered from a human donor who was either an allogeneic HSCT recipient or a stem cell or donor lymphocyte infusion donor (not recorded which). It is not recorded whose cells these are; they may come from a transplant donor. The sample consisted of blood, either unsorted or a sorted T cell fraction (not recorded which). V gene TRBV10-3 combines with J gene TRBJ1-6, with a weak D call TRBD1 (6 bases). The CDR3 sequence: CAIRSLQGNRSPLHF. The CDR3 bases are TGTGCCATCAGATCCCTCCAGGGGAACCGTTCACCCCTCCACTTT.